This TCR beta chain was identified in a study of cytotoxic CD8 clonotypes in ibrutinib-treated CLL. Using immunoSEQ multiplex PCR, the repertoire was profiled, and TCRdb retains in-frame clones only, with some absent. The sample shows roughly 6,000 clones, roughly 79% of them seen only once. Per germline, CDR1 SGHDT and CDR2 YYEEEE. CDR3 length: 15 amino acids. The V gene end was trimmed by 4 bases and the J gene end by 5 bases; junction bases not matched to a gene: 10. Sequencing was performed on PBMCs, taken before ibrutinib treatment. The rearrangement links TRBV5-6 to TRBJ2-3; 7 nucleotides agree with TRBD2. The receptor's source is a human donor with chronic lymphocytic leukemia. CDR3 bases: TGTGCCAGCAGCCCTCTCTGGGGGGGAGGAGATACGCAGTATTTT. Translation gives CASSPLWGGGDTQYF.